These 28 T cell receptor beta chains came from one sample sequenced in a study of T cell repertoires in cytomegalovirus infection. TCRdb redid the calling of the reads with MiXCR, one entry per CDR3 protein. The sample records approximately 190,000 distinct CDR3 sequences, 28% being singletons. Material: PBMCs. Receptors originate from a human donor in good health (CMV status not recorded). Some clones in this sample may be carry-over from other donors' samples.

This clonotype was found a few times. The genes are TRBV7-2 and TRBJ2-2, with D perhaps TRBD2 (5 bases). The CDR3 is 15 residues long. Germline V CDR1 and CDR2: SGHTA, FQGNSA. V lost 4 bases and J lost 4, with 13 bases in between. Here the CDR3 DNA reads TGTGCCAGCAGCTCCTCGACTACTGCCACCGGGGAGCTGTTTTTT. Its translation is CASSSSTTATGELFF.

The chain carries TRBV6-6 and TRBJ2-7; possibly TRBD2 for D (5 bases). The V gene's germline CDR1 is MNHNY and CDR2 SVGAGI (reference sequence). Trimming stripped 6 bases from V and 3 bases from J, with 6 bases between. CDR3 length: 11 amino acids. The chain's CDR3 is CASSGIYEQYF. CDR3 nucleotides: TGTGCCAGCAGCGGGATCTACGAGCAGTACTTC.

At least ten counts were recorded for this clonotype. The chain recombines TRBV7-2 with TRBJ2-3; 7 nucleotides agree with TRBD2. CDR1 is SGHTA, CDR2 FQGNSA, per germline. V was pared by 6 bases and J by 3 bases, with 9 bases of the junction left unmatched. This CDR3 spans 15 amino acids. This CDR3 is CASSFLAEGTDTQYF. The CDR3 DNA is TGTGCCAGCAGTTTTCTAGCGGAAGGAACAGATACGCAGTATTTT.

This clonotype was observed a single time. The V and J genes are TRBV20-1 and TRBJ1-3; the match to TRBD1 covers 9 bases. The CDR3 runs 14 residues. The germline V gene has CDR1 DFQATT and CDR2 SNEGSKA (reference sequence). The trim removed 5 bases at V and 0 bases at J, leaving 2 bases unmatched. Here the CDR3 reads CSAPGQGSGNTIYF. In nucleotides, the CDR3 is TGCAGTGCTCCGGGACAGGGCTCTGGAAACACCATATATTTT.

This clonotype turned up a few times. The V gene is TRBV12-5, the J gene TRBJ2-1, with D uncertain. Germline CDR1 LGHNT, CDR2 FRNRAP. The CDR3 spans 15 residues. Trimming cost V 1 base and J 8 bases, with 15 bases left between them. CDR3 coding DNA: TGTGCTAGTGGTTTGGCCCCTCTGGGCGGCGATGAGCAGTTCTTC. Translation gives CASGLAPLGGDEQFF.

This chain uses TRBV29-1 with TRBJ2-1; the D gene is possibly TRBD1 (6 bases). CDR3 length equals 16 residues. Germline CDR1 and CDR2: SQVTM and ANQGSEA. V was shortened by 0 bases and J by 0 bases, with 12 bases between the two germline ends. CDR3 loop: CSVEDLRGISYNEQFF. The CDR3 DNA sequence: TGCAGCGTTGAAGATCTTAGGGGGATCTCCTACAATGAGCAGTTCTTC.

In its sample, this clonotype was seen once. The chain couples TRBV5-6 to TRBJ1-6; 8 positions match TRBD1. This CDR3 is 12 amino acids long. Germline CDR1 is SGHDT and CDR2 is YYEEEE. The trim removed 4 bases at V and 14 bases at J, leaving 5 bases unmatched. CDR3 region: CASSRTGLTLHF. CDR3 nucleotide sequence: TGTGCCAGCAGCCGGACAGGGCTAACCCTCCACTTT. The full variable domain, with the rest looked up from reference TRBV5-6 and TRBJ1-6, is DAGVTQSPTHLIKTRGQQVTLRCSPKSGHDTVSWYQQALGQGPQFIFQYYEEEERQRGNFPDRFSGHQFPNYSSELNVNALLLGDSALYLCASSRTGLTLHFGNGTRLTVT.

The chain recombines TRBV20-1 with TRBJ2-3, with D perhaps matching TRBD1 (6 bases). CDR1 and CDR2 from the germline V gene are DFQATT and SNEGSKA (reference sequence). Trimming pared 3 bases from V and 10 bases from J, leaving 23 bases between. This CDR3 has 15 amino acids. The CDR3 protein is CSASHGGPEPFAQYF. DNA of the CDR3: TGCAGTGCTAGTCATGGGGGCCCGGAACCCTTCGCGCAGTATTTT.

Comments on this clonotype: A read error is likely, as this CDR3 ends without the conserved phenylalanine or tryptophan. The chain combines TRBV7-2 with TRBJ1-5, with TRBD1 identical over 7 bases. Germline V gives CDR1 SGHTA, CDR2 FQGNSA. The CDR3 sequence is 15 residues long. V gave up 1 base and J gave up 4 bases; unmatched junction bases: 4. CDR3 loop: CASSLVAGGNQPQHL. CDR3 bases: TGTGCCAGCAGCTTAGTGGCAGGGGGTAATCAGCCCCAGCATCTT.

V and J are TRBV11-2 and TRBJ1-6; D gene unclear. The CDR3 sequence is 14 residues long. The V gene lost 2 bases and the J gene lost 10 bases, with 12 bases spanning the gap. CDR1 is SGHAT and CDR2 is FQNNGV in the germline V gene. The CDR3 is CASSLSKASSPLHF. CDR3 nucleotides: TGTGCCAGCAGCTTATCTAAGGCGAGCTCACCCCTCCACTTT.

This clonotype was found once. The V and J genes are TRBV7-9 and TRBJ2-1, with TRBD1 matching over 7 bases. CDR3 length equals 16 residues. Germline V gives CDR1 SEHNR, CDR2 FQNEAQ (reference sequence). V shed 5 bases and J 4 bases; nucleotides not matched to a gene: 11. The CDR3 protein is CASSHTTGQIYNEQFF. The CDR3 DNA is TGTGCCAGCAGCCATACGACGGGACAGATATACAATGAGCAGTTCTTC.

J is TRBJ1-1 and V is TRBV7-3, with D unclear. The ends were cut back, 4 bases at V and 6 bases at J, with 12 bases in the middle. The CDR3 extends over 13 amino acids. Per the germline V gene, CDR1 is SGHTA and CDR2 is FQGTGA. The CDR3 protein is CASSSGWEAEAFF. DNA of the CDR3: TGTGCCAGCAGCTCCGGGTGGGAAGCTGAAGCTTTCTTT.

V gene TRBV19 combines with J gene TRBJ1-1; D is ambiguous. This CDR3 contains 13 residues. V lost 4 bases and J 2 bases, leaving 8 bases between the germline ends. CDR1 is LNHDA and CDR2 is SQIVND in the germline V gene (reference sequence). The CDR3: CASSTFGNTEAFF. The CDR3 coding sequence is TGTGCCAGTAGTACCTTTGGAAACACTGAAGCTTTCTTT.

In its sample, this clonotype was seen a few times. The genes are TRBV7-9 and TRBJ2-1, with D hard to call. The CDR3 totals 15 residues. Per germline, CDR1 SEHNR and CDR2 FQNEAQ (reference sequence). Trimming removed 2 bases from V and 6 bases from J, with 14 bases in between. CDR3: CASSLQTARPNEQFF. In DNA, the CDR3 is TGTGCCAGCAGCTTACAAACAGCCAGGCCCAATGAGCAGTTCTTC.

The rearrangement links TRBV10-3 to TRBJ2-3; TRBD1 might be the D (6 bases). With 0 bases removed from V and 2 bases from J, the gap between germline ends came to 9 bases. Germline CDR1 reads ENHRY; CDR2 reads SYGVKD. The CDR3 consists of 15 residues. The CDR3 DNA reads as TGTGCCATCAGTGAGTCAGACAGGAACACAGATACGCAGTATTTT. Its protein product is CAISESDRNTDTQYF.

The chain combines TRBV11-2 with TRBJ2-5, with 7 bases aligning to TRBD2. Per the germline V gene, CDR1 is SGHAT and CDR2 is FQNNGV. J lost 4 bases, V lost 5 bases, and 7 bases had no gene match. CDR3 length equals 14 residues. CDR3 bases: TGTGCCAGCAGCCCCCGACTAGCCCGAGAGACCCAGTACTTC. This sequence encodes CASSPRLARETQYF.

This chain links TRBV5-1 with TRBJ2-2, with 10 positions matching TRBD2. The CDR3 runs to 14 residues. After removal of 5 bases from V and 6 bases from J, the junction contained 4 bases not matched to a gene. Germline CDR1 SGHRS, CDR2 YFSETQ. The CDR3 coding sequence is TGCGCCAGCAGTCCGGGACTAGCGTCCGGGGAGCTGTTTTTT. It is translated as CASSPGLASGELFF.

The chain couples TRBV2 to TRBJ2-3, with D possibly TRBD2 on 6 matching bases. The V end was cut by 8 bases, the J end by 5 bases, with 17 bases between. Germline V gives CDR1 SNHLY, CDR2 FYNNEI. The CDR3 is made up of 14 amino acids. The CDR3: CASGLADEKDTQYF. For the CDR3, the DNA is TGTGCCAGCGGTTTAGCGGATGAAAAAGATACGCAGTATTTT.

The CDR3 is CSARDLGDTQYF. Written as DNA, the CDR3 is TGCAGTGCTAGAGATCTGGGGGATACGCAGTATTTT. This chain joins TRBV20-1 and TRBJ2-3; D is ambiguous. Germline values: CDR1 DFQATT, CDR2 SNEGSKA (reference sequence). This CDR3 has 12 amino acids. V lost 0 bases and J lost 6, with 7 bases in between.

This chain links TRBV7-2 with TRBJ2-1; TRBD2 might be the D (5 bases). Looked up from germline, CDR1 is SGHTA and CDR2 is FQGNSA. V was clipped by 5 bases and J by 9 bases, with 11 bases between them. The CDR3 extends over 12 amino acids. The CDR3 DNA is TGTGCCAGCAGCCCCGTAGGAGGTGAGCAGTTCTTC. It specifies CASSPVGGEQFF.

The chain employs TRBV19 and TRBJ2-7; 10 bases match TRBD2. The CDR3 spans 15 residues. V shed 0 bases, J shed 7 bases, and the junction held 6 bases outside the gene matches. Germline CDR1 and CDR2: LNHDA and SQIVND (reference sequence). CDR3 in DNA: TGTGCCAGTAGTATAGACGGGACTAGCGCTGGGGAGCAGTACTTC. Its protein is CASSIDGTSAGEQYF.

This chain uses TRBV20-1 with TRBJ2-7; D is uncertain. With 0 bases removed from V and 3 bases from J, the gap between germline ends came to 12 bases. This CDR3 comprises 14 residues. Looked up from germline, CDR1 is DFQATT and CDR2 is SNEGSKA (reference sequence). The CDR3 protein is CSARDRVRLYEQYF. The CDR3 DNA reads as TGCAGTGCTAGAGATCGTGTCAGGCTCTACGAGCAGTACTTC.

This clonotype was found many times. This chain links TRBV7-2 with TRBJ1-5; tentative D call: TRBD1 (5 bases). Per germline, CDR1 SGHTA and CDR2 FQGNSA. The CDR3 contains 14 residues. V lost 1 base and J lost 4, with 8 bases in between. Here the CDR3 reads CASSLGGRNQPQHF. CDR3 DNA: TGTGCCAGCAGCTTAGGGGGGAGAAATCAGCCCCAGCATTTT.

This clonotype was recorded a few times. The chain recombines TRBV12-3 or TRBV12-4 with TRBJ2-5; possibly TRBD1 or TRBD2 for D (6 bases each). Trimming pared 7 bases from V and 0 bases from J, leaving 9 bases between. The CDR3 length is 13 residues. The CDR3 DNA reads as TGTGCCAGCATGGAGGGGGACCAAGAGACCCAGTACTTC. Amino acid sequence: CASMEGDQETQYF.

CDR3 nucleotides: TGTGCCAGCAGCTCCGGGGGACAGGGGATAGATACGCAGTATTTT. This gives the protein CASSSGGQGIDTQYF. The V call is TRBV7-2, the J call TRBJ2-3, with 10 bases aligning to TRBD1. Germline CDR1 is SGHTA and CDR2 is FQGNSA. This CDR3 contains 15 residues. Losses at the gene ends were 4 bases for V and 5 bases for J; bases not matched to a gene: 6.

The chain is built from TRBV6-5 and TRBJ2-7; 10 bases are a match to TRBD1. CDR3 length: 17 amino acids. V trimming: 6 bases; J trimming: 2 bases; junction bases outside the gene matches: 13. Germline loops: CDR1 MNHEY, CDR2 SVGAGI. CDR3 nucleotide sequence: TGTGCCAGCAGCCATATACGGACAGGGGGAATGGCCTACGAGCAGTACTTC. Translating gives CASSHIRTGGMAYEQYF.

The V gene is TRBV7-9, the J gene TRBJ1-5, with D possibly matching TRBD1 (6 bases). The germline V gene has CDR1 SEHNR and CDR2 FQNEAQ (reference sequence). This CDR3 spans 12 amino acids. Trimming shortened V by 0 bases and J by 9 bases, and 6 bases separated the two germline ends. For the CDR3, the DNA is TGTGCCAGCAGCTTAGCCAGGGGGCCCCAGCATTTT. The encoded protein is CASSLARGPQHF.

This clonotype showed up just once. The J gene is TRBJ1-1, the V gene TRBV5-1, with 11 nucleotides matching TRBD1. Trimming at V came to 0 bases and at J to 4 bases, leaving 8 bases not matched to a gene. Germline CDR1 is SGHRS and CDR2 is YFSETQ. The CDR3 extends over 17 amino acids. This chain's CDR3 is CASSLDPGQGEGTEAFF. DNA of the CDR3: TGCGCCAGCAGCTTGGACCCGGGACAGGGGGAAGGCACTGAAGCTTTCTTT.